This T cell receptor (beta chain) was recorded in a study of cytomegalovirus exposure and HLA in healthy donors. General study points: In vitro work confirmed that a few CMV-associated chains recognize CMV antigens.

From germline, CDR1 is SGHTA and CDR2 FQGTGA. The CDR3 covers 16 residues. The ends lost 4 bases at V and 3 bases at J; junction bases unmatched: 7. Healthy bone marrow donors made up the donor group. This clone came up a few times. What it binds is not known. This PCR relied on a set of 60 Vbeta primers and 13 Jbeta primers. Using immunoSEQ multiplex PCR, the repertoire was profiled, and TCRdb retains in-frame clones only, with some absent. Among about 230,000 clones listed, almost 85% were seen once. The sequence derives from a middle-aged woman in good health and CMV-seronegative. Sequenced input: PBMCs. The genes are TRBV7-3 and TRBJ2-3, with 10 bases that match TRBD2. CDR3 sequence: CASSYASGGATDTQYF. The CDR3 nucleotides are TGTGCCAGCAGCTATGCTAGCGGGGGAGCTACAGATACGCAGTATTTT.